The 11 T cell receptor beta chains presented below share a single source sample, sequenced in a study of blood T cell repertoires in COVID-19. The table came from immunoSEQ multiplex PCR; TCRdb's copy has only in-frame clones and leaves some out. Of around 81,000 clones in the sample, roughly four fifths are singletons; the top ten hold 7% to 9%. Sequenced material: peripheral blood. Every receptor here comes from a human donor in a cohort sampled during active COVID-19.

The chain employs TRBV9 and TRBJ1-6, with 8 bases fitting TRBD1. With V trimmed by 6 bases and J by 10 bases, 6 bases remained unmatched. The germline gives CDR1 SGDLS, CDR2 YYNGEE. This CDR3 is built from 13 residues. CDR3 in DNA: TGTGCCAGCACCGGACAGGGAGTATCACCCCTCCACTTT. It yields the protein CASTGQGVSPLHF.

V and J are TRBV30 and TRBJ1-6, with D possibly matching TRBD1 (5 bases). The CDR3 is 16 amino acids. Germline-derived CDR1 and CDR2 are GTSNPN and SVGIG (reference sequence). With 2 bases removed from V and 8 bases from J, the gap between germline ends came to 19 bases. CDR3 residues: CAWSTTPPGGDSPLHF. CDR3 coding DNA: TGTGCCTGGAGTACCACACCTCCCGGGGGGGATTCACCCCTCCACTTT.

J is TRBJ2-7 and V is TRBV11-3, with 7 nucleotides matching TRBD1. The V gene end was trimmed by 4 bases and the J gene end by 6 bases; junction bases not matched to a gene: 24. Germline V gene lookup returns CDR1 SGHNT and CDR2 YENEEA. This CDR3 has 19 amino acids. The CDR3 sequence is CASSSGPPILNRGSGEQYF. Here the CDR3 DNA reads TGTGCCAGCAGCTCCGGCCCCCCGATCCTAAACAGGGGTTCAGGCGAGCAGTACTTC.

V is TRBV5-1 and J is TRBJ1-4, with unresolved D. Per the germline V gene, CDR1 is SGHRS and CDR2 is YFSETQ. With 0 bases removed from V and 5 bases from J, the gap between germline ends came to 8 bases. The length of the CDR3 is 14 residues. Here the CDR3 DNA reads TGCGCCAGCAGCTTGGGTAGAACGAATGAAAAACTGTTTTTT. Residues: CASSLGRTNEKLFF.

This clone was detected a few times. This chain connects TRBV5-4 to TRBJ1-6; D gene unclear. Trimming took off 6 bases at V and 5 bases at J, with 12 bases between the two ends. CDR3 length: 14 amino acids. In germline, CDR1 is SGHNT, CDR2 YYREEE (reference sequence). CDR3 protein: CASNSNLNNSPLHF. The CDR3 coding sequence is TGTGCCAGCAACTCCAATCTTAATAATTCACCCCTCCACTTT.

The CDR3 DNA sequence: TGTGCCAGCAGCCCACCGGGGGGACCCGGGGATACGCAGTATTTT. Translation: CASSPPGGPGDTQYF. The chain is built from TRBV3-1 (or the pseudogene TRBV3-2) and TRBJ2-3, with 7 bases that match TRBD2. Trimming at V came to 4 bases and at J to 6 bases, leaving 10 bases not matched to a gene. The CDR3 runs to 15 residues. The germline CDR1 and CDR2 sequences are LGHDT and YNNKEL (reference sequence).

V is TRBV4-3 and J is TRBJ1-2; 10 positions match TRBD1. The J segment lost 5 bases and the V segment lost 4 bases, leaving 13 bases of the junction unmatched. There are 17 residues in the CDR3. Germline values: CDR1 LGHNA, CDR2 YSLEER. The chain's CDR3 is CASSRYPGTGAGYGYTF. The CDR3 DNA sequence: TGCGCCAGCAGCCGATACCCCGGGACAGGGGCTGGGTATGGCTACACCTTC.

V usage is TRBV3-1 (or the pseudogene TRBV3-2) and J usage is TRBJ1-1; 7 bases align to TRBD1. Per germline, CDR1 LGHDT and CDR2 YNNKEL (reference sequence). The CDR3 covers 14 residues. V shed 3 bases and J 4 bases; nucleotides not matched to a gene: 5. CDR3 amino acids: CASSHTDRATEAFF. The CDR3, as DNA: TGTGCCAGCAGCCACACCGACAGGGCCACTGAAGCTTTCTTT.

This chain uses TRBV18 with TRBJ1-2, with 9 bases fitting TRBD1. Per the germline V gene, CDR1 is KGHSH and CDR2 is LQKENI. The CDR3 extends over 14 amino acids. J gave up 6 bases and V 5 bases, and 7 bases lay outside the gene matches. The CDR3 nucleotides are TGTGCCAGCTCAATAACAGGGGGCGCAGATGGCTACACCTTC. This codes for CASSITGGADGYTF.

V gene TRBV2 combines with J gene TRBJ1-6; 7 bases match TRBD1. The CDR3 runs to 16 residues. Looked up from germline, CDR1 is SNHLY and CDR2 is FYNNEI. J lost 5 bases, V lost 4 bases, and 8 bases had no gene match. This chain's CDR3 is CASSARDSRNNSPLHF. CDR3 nucleotides: TGTGCCAGCAGTGCGAGGGACAGTCGTAATAATTCACCCCTCCACTTT.

This clone came up once. Written as DNA, the CDR3 is TGTGCCAGCAGCCGGTTCGGAGGGCACACTGAAGCTTTCTTT. Residues: CASSRFGGHTEAFF. V gene TRBV5-6 combines with J gene TRBJ1-1; D not resolved. V was trimmed by 4 bases and J by 3 bases, leaving 13 bases between them. Per germline, CDR1 SGHDT and CDR2 YYEEEE. The CDR3 runs 14 residues.